One sample yielded the 15 T cell receptor beta chains listed below, sequenced in a study of blood T cell repertoires in COVID-19. Sequencing was performed with immunoSEQ multiplex PCR; in TCRdb, only in-frame clones are kept and a portion is missing. The profile shows 150,000 to 200,000 clones, roughly four fifths of them singletons. The sequencing input was peripheral blood. The receptors here all came from a human donor in a cohort sampled during active COVID-19.

The chain couples TRBV27 to TRBJ2-6, with D tentatively TRBD1 (6 bases). The germline V gene has CDR1 MNHEY and CDR2 SMNVEV (reference sequence). Trimming cost V 3 bases and J 0 bases, with 9 bases left between them. The CDR3 runs 16 residues. DNA for the CDR3: TGTGCCAGCAGTTTGGGGGCCGGCTCTGGGGCCAACGTCCTGACTTTC. This encodes CASSLGAGSGANVLTF. The whole variable domain, filled in from reference TRBV27 and TRBJ2-6, reads EAQVTQNPRYLITVTGKKLTVTCSQNMNHEYMSWYRQDPGLGLRQIYYSMNVEVTDKGDVPEGYKVSRKEKRNFPLILESPSPNQTSLYFCASSLGAGSGANVLTFGAGSRLTVL.

V and J are TRBV7-9 and TRBJ1-1, with 9 bases that match TRBD1. Germline values: CDR1 SEHNR, CDR2 FQNEAQ (reference sequence). With 1 base clipped from V and 12 bases from J, the junction kept 6 bases outside the gene matches. This CDR3 has 13 amino acids. The chain's CDR3 is CASSLDRQGGSFF. In DNA, the CDR3 is TGTGCCAGCAGCTTAGATCGACAGGGGGGATCTTTCTTT.

This chain connects TRBV5-8 to TRBJ1-2; D remains ambiguous. CDR3 length: 15 amino acids. Trimming took off 1 base at V and 0 bases at J, with 10 bases between the two ends. Germline V gene sequence: CDR1 SGHTS, CDR2 YDEGEE. CDR3 sequence: CASSLRSPSNYGYTF. The DNA for the CDR3 is TGTGCCAGCAGCTTGAGGAGTCCTTCTAACTATGGCTACACCTTC.

The chain combines TRBV7-2 with TRBJ2-5; D may be TRBD2 (5 bases). CDR1 and CDR2 (germline): SGHTA, FQGNSA. V lost 5 bases to trimming and J lost 2 bases, with 18 bases between them. The CDR3 sequence is 16 residues long. The CDR3 sequence: CASSLDGEIRQETQYF. As DNA, the CDR3 is TGTGCCAGCAGCCTGGACGGGGAAATAAGACAAGAGACCCAGTACTTC.

The chain has TRBV19 and TRBJ1-5; possibly TRBD1 for D (6 bases). The CDR3 sequence is 16 residues long. Trimming stripped 6 bases from V and 1 base from J, with 16 bases between. Per the germline V gene, CDR1 is LNHDA and CDR2 is SQIVND (reference sequence). In nucleotides, the CDR3 is TGTGCCAGTAGCCTCGGGACAATGAGAAGCAATCAGCCCCAGCATTTT. Protein: CASSLGTMRSNQPQHF.

The chain joins TRBV10-3 to TRBJ2-7, with 8 bases that match TRBD1. The germline CDR1 and CDR2 sequences are ENHRY and SYGVKD. The V gene end was trimmed by 6 bases and the J gene end by 5 bases; junction bases not matched to a gene: 9. This CDR3 has 14 amino acids. For the CDR3, the DNA is TGTGCCATCAGCGATGGACAGGGAGGCCACGAGCAGTACTTC. Protein: CAISDGQGGHEQYF.

This clone was found once. The chain joins TRBV7-2 to TRBJ2-3; tentative D call: TRBD2 (7 bases). CDR1 is SGHTA, CDR2 FQGNSA, per germline. Trimming pared 3 bases from V and 2 bases from J, leaving 12 bases between. The CDR3 covers 15 residues. This CDR3 reads CASSLRGGPTDTQYF. The CDR3 nucleotides are TGTGCCAGCAGCTTGAGGGGGGGCCCCACAGATACGCAGTATTTT.

This chain uses TRBV19 with TRBJ2-7; 10 nucleotides align to TRBD2. The junction had 8 bases not matched to a gene; V was cut back by 5 bases and J by 7 bases. The CDR3 contains 14 residues. The germline V gene has CDR1 LNHDA and CDR2 SQIVND (reference sequence). The CDR3 DNA sequence: TGTGCCAGTAGTTTCCTAGCGGGAGTGGGGGAGCAGTACTTC. This codes for CASSFLAGVGEQYF.

This clone was seen a single time. The CDR3 loop is CASRAWGDMNTEAFF. The CDR3, as DNA: TGCGCCAGCAGGGCGTGGGGAGATATGAACACTGAAGCTTTCTTT. This chain joins TRBV10-2 and TRBJ1-1; no clear D gene. The CDR3 is 15 amino acids. V was shortened by 6 bases and J by 0 bases, with 14 bases between the two germline ends. Germline CDR1 reads WSHSY; CDR2 reads SAAADI.

The chain uses TRBV4-3 and TRBJ2-2; 9 nucleotides match TRBD2. CDR3 length: 16 amino acids. After removal of 4 bases from V and 3 bases from J, the junction contained 6 bases not matched to a gene. Per the germline V gene, CDR1 is LGHNA and CDR2 is YSLEER. In nucleotides, the CDR3 is TGCGCCAGCAGCCTACGACTAGCGGATTACACCGGGGAGCTGTTTTTT. As protein: CASSLRLADYTGELFF.

The V call is TRBV3-1 (or the pseudogene TRBV3-2), the J call TRBJ2-7; D unresolved. This CDR3 has 13 amino acids. Germline V gives CDR1 LGHDT, CDR2 YNNKEL (reference sequence). The germline V and J ends were trimmed by 7 bases and 2 bases, with 12 bases remaining between them. CDR3 nucleotide sequence: TGTGCCAGCAAAGTATACACAGCCTACGAGCAGTACTTC. The encoded protein is CASKVYTAYEQYF.

The chain uses TRBV7-6 and TRBJ2-3, with 7 positions matching TRBD1. Germline CDR1 is SGHVS and CDR2 is FNYEAQ. This CDR3 is built from 15 residues. V gave up 1 base and J gave up 2 bases; unmatched junction bases: 3. In nucleotides, the CDR3 is TGTGCCAGCAGCTTAGTGGGACAGACCACAGATACGCAGTATTTT. Translation: CASSLVGQTTDTQYF. Full variable domain (remainder filled in from reference TRBV7-6 and TRBJ2-3): GAGVSQSPRYKVTKRGQDVALRCDPISGHVSLYWYRQALGQGPEFLTYFNYEAQQDKSGLPNDRFSAERPEGSISTLTIQRTEQRDSAMYRCASSLVGQTTDTQYFGPGTRLTVL.

The rearrangement links TRBV5-1 to TRBJ2-7; D uncertain. V lost 4 bases and J lost 2, with 7 bases in between. Germline V gene lookup returns CDR1 SGHRS and CDR2 YFSETQ. This CDR3 is built from 12 residues. CDR3 coding DNA: TGCGCCAGCAGCGTAGTCGCCTACGAGCAGTACTTC. As protein: CASSVVAYEQYF.

The J gene is TRBJ1-5, the V gene TRBV2; the D gene is possibly TRBD1 (6 bases). V was cut by 2 bases and J by 2 bases, with 7 bases left in between. The CDR3 contains 14 residues. Germline V lookup: CDR1 SNHLY, CDR2 FYNNEI. This CDR3 reads CASSESGGNQPQHF. As DNA, the CDR3 is TGTGCCAGCAGTGAATCAGGGGGCAATCAGCCCCAGCATTTT.

The V and J genes are TRBV13 and TRBJ2-1, with 11 bases fitting TRBD2. CDR3 length: 17 amino acids. CDR1 is PRHDT, CDR2 FYEKMQ, per germline (reference sequence). V lost 3 bases to trimming and J lost 5 bases; unmatched junction nucleotides: 9. CDR3 loop: CASSFVASSGGDNEQFF. The CDR3, as DNA: TGTGCCAGCAGCTTCGTCGCGAGTAGCGGGGGGGACAATGAGCAGTTCTTC.